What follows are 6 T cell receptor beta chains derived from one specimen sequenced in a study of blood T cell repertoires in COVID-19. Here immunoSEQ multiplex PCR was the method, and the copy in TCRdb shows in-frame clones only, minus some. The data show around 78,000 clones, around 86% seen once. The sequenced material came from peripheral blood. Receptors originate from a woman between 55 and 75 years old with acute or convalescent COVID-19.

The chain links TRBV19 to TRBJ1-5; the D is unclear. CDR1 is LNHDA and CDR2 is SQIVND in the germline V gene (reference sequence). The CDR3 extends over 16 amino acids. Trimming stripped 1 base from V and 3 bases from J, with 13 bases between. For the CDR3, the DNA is TGTGCCAGTAGTATAGGTCTTGCGGCAGCCAATCAGCCCCAGCATTTT. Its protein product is CASSIGLAAANQPQHF. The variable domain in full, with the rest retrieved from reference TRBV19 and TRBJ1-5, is DGGITQSPKYLFRKEGQNVTLSCEQNLNHDAMYWYRQDPGQGLRLIYYSQIVNDFQKGDIAEGYSVSREKKESFPLTVTSAQKNPTAFYLCASSIGLAAANQPQHFGDGTRLSIL.

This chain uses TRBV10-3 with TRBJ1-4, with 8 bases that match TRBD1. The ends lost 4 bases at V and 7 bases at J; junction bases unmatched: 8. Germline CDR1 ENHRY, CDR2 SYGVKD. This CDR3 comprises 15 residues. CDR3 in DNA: TGTGCCATCAGTGGAACGACAGGGGAGGGTGAAAAACTGTTTTTT. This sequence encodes CAISGTTGEGEKLFF.

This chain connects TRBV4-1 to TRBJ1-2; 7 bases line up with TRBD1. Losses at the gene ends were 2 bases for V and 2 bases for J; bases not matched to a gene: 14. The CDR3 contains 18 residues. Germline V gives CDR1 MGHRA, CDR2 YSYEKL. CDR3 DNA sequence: TGCGCCAGCAGCCAAACAATTCCGGGACAGCGAACCAACTATGGCTACACCTTC. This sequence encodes CASSQTIPGQRTNYGYTF.

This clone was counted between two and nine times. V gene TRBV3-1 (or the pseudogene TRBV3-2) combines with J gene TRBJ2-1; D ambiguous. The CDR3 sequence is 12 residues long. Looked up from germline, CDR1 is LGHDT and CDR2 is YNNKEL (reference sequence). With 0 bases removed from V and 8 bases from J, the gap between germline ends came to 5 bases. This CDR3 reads CASSQDHYEQFF. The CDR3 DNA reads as TGTGCCAGCAGCCAAGACCACTATGAGCAGTTCTTC.

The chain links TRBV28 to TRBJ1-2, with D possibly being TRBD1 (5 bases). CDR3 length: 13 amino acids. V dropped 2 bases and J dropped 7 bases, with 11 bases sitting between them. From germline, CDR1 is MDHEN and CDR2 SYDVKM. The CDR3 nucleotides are TGTGCCAGCAGTTTAAAGGGGTTGCGTGGCTACACCTTC. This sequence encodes CASSLKGLRGYTF.

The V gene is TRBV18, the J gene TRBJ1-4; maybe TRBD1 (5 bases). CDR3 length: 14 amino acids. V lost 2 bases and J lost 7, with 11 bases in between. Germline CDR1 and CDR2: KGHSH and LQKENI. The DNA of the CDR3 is TGTGCCAGCTCACCAGTAGGGGCTTCTGAAAAACTGTTTTTT. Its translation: CASSPVGASEKLFF.